The 15 T cell receptor beta chains presented below share a single source sample, sequenced in a study of T cell responses to AZD1222 COVID-19 vaccine. Here immunoSEQ multiplex PCR was the method, and the copy in TCRdb shows in-frame clones only, minus some. The table shows some 150,000 clones, with roughly 90% occurring only once. The source was peripheral blood, collected on day 0 of AZD1222 vaccination. The receptor set was obtained from an adult in good health.

This chain connects TRBV5-8 to TRBJ2-2; TRBD1 aligns across 9 bases. With 5 bases clipped from V and 3 bases from J, the junction kept 5 bases outside the gene matches. The germline gives CDR1 SGHTS, CDR2 YDEGEE. The CDR3 is 15 residues long. CDR3 in DNA: TGTGCCAGCAGACCCGGGACAGGGTACACCGGGGAGCTGTTTTTT. Protein sequence: CASRPGTGYTGELFF.

This chain links TRBV9 with TRBJ2-1; TRBD1 agrees at 7 bases. Per germline, CDR1 SGDLS and CDR2 YYNGEE. The CDR3 extends over 18 amino acids. The V gene end was trimmed by 4 bases and the J gene end by 2 bases; junction bases not matched to a gene: 15. CDR3 residues: CASSPRTGQPPPYNEQFF. The DNA of the CDR3 is TGTGCCAGCAGCCCCCGGACGGGACAGCCCCCTCCCTACAATGAGCAGTTCTTC.

The genes are TRBV10-1 and TRBJ2-1, with D hard to call. Germline V gene lookup returns CDR1 WNHNN and CDR2 SYGVQD (reference sequence). The CDR3 consists of 13 residues. Trimming stripped 4 bases from V and 5 bases from J, with 9 bases between. This chain's CDR3 is CASSGPGNNEQFF. The CDR3 nucleotides read TGCGCCAGCAGTGGCCCGGGCAACAATGAGCAGTTCTTC.

This rearrangement joins TRBV6-5 to TRBJ1-5; 7 bases align to TRBD1. From germline, CDR1 is MNHEY and CDR2 SVGAGI. J gave up 4 bases and V 6 bases, and 6 bases lay outside the gene matches. CDR3 length: 14 amino acids. The CDR3 DNA is TGTGCCAGCAGACTCACAGGGGTTAATCAGCCCCAGCATTTT. Residues: CASRLTGVNQPQHF.

The CDR3 sequence: CASSNPSGGARADTQYF. CDR3 DNA sequence: TGTGCCAGTAGTAATCCCAGCGGGGGGGCCAGGGCAGATACGCAGTATTTT. V and J are TRBV19 and TRBJ2-3; 10 nucleotides line up with TRBD2. Germline V gene sequence: CDR1 LNHDA, CDR2 SQIVND (reference sequence). V gave up 4 bases and J gave up 4 bases; unmatched junction bases: 11. The CDR3 runs to 17 residues.

This chain uses TRBV19 with TRBJ1-5; the match to TRBD1 covers 11 bases. J was trimmed by 1 base and V by 5 bases; bases with no gene match: 10. This CDR3 is built from 18 residues. CDR1 and CDR2 from the germline V gene are LNHDA and SQIVND (reference sequence). This CDR3 reads CASSSVRTGGMSNQPQHF. DNA for the CDR3: TGTGCCAGTAGTTCAGTGAGGACAGGGGGCATGAGCAATCAGCCCCAGCATTTT.

The CDR3 DNA is TGTGCCAGCAGCCGACCGGGAGATACGCAGTATTTT. Its translation is CASSRPGDTQYF. The rearrangement links TRBV7-8 to TRBJ2-3; D is unclear. The CDR3 contains 12 residues. Germline V gene data show CDR1 as SGHVS and CDR2 as FQNEAQ. V lost 5 bases and J 5 bases, leaving 8 bases between the germline ends.

The chain uses TRBV5-6 and TRBJ2-7, with 10 nucleotides matching TRBD2. The V segment lost 1 base and the J segment 4 bases; nucleotides outside the gene matches: 14. CDR3 length: 18 residues. CDR1 and CDR2 from the germline V gene are SGHDT and YYEEEE. CDR3 sequence (DNA): TGTGCCAGCAGCTTGTTATACTCGGCTAGCGGGAGATCTTACGAGCAGTACTTC. Translated: CASSLLYSASGRSYEQYF.

This clone was detected only a few times. The V and J genes are TRBV7-8 and TRBJ1-6, with D possibly being TRBD1 (6 bases). Trimming removed 5 bases from V and 4 bases from J, with 12 bases in between. CDR3 length equals 15 residues. Germline CDR1 reads SGHVS; CDR2 reads FQNEAQ. The DNA for the CDR3 is TGTGCCAGCAGCCCCTCCGGGACATATAATTCACCCCTCCACTTT. As protein: CASSPSGTYNSPLHF. The whole variable domain, remainder taken from reference TRBV7-8 and TRBJ1-6, is GAGVSQSPRYKVAKRGQDVALRCDPISGHVSLFWYQQALGQGPEFLTYFQNEAQLDKSGLPSDRFFAERPEGSVSTLKIQRTQQEDSAVYLCASSPSGTYNSPLHFGNGTRLTVT.

V and J are TRBV27 and TRBJ1-6, with no clear D. The CDR3 is made up of 13 amino acids. From germline, CDR1 is MNHEY and CDR2 SMNVEV (reference sequence). The V gene lost 5 bases and the J gene lost 7 bases, with 9 bases spanning the gap. The CDR3 is CASSTGLNSPLHF. CDR3 nucleotide sequence: TGTGCCAGCAGTACGGGCCTCAATTCACCCCTCCACTTT.

V and J are TRBV27 and TRBJ1-1, with 7 nucleotides matching TRBD1. This CDR3 has 14 residues. V trimming: 5 bases; J trimming: 1 base; junction bases outside the gene matches: 4. Germline-derived CDR1 and CDR2 are MNHEY and SMNVEV (reference sequence). The CDR3 nucleotides are TGTGCCAGCAGTACCCGACAGGGGAACACTGAAGCTTTCTTT. Encoded protein: CASSTRQGNTEAFF.

This chain links TRBV19 with TRBJ2-7, with 11 bases matching TRBD1. The V gene end was trimmed by 5 bases and the J gene end by 1 base; junction bases not matched to a gene: 10. This CDR3 has 17 amino acids. Germline-derived CDR1 and CDR2 are LNHDA and SQIVND (reference sequence). The CDR3 bases are TGTGCCAGTAGTTTCGGACAGGGGGCCCTCTCTTCCTACGAGCAGTACTTC. Translation gives CASSFGQGALSSYEQYF. The full variable domain, with the rest looked up from reference TRBV19 and TRBJ2-7, is DGGITQSPKYLFRKEGQNVTLSCEQNLNHDAMYWYRQDPGQGLRLIYYSQIVNDFQKGDIAEGYSVSREKKESFPLTVTSAQKNPTAFYLCASSFGQGALSSYEQYFGPGTRLTVT.

This sequence joins TRBV6-5 and TRBJ1-1; D unresolved. With 8 bases removed from V and 3 bases from J, the gap between germline ends came to 7 bases. Germline V gene data show CDR1 as MNHEY and CDR2 as SVGAGI. This CDR3 has 11 amino acids. CDR3 nucleotides: TGTGCCAGCGGAAAGGACACTGAAGCTTTCTTT. It yields the protein CASGKDTEAFF.

This CDR3 is CASKEGARVNTEAFF. The CDR3 bases are TGCGCCAGCAAGGAGGGGGCCAGGGTTAACACTGAAGCTTTCTTT. This chain joins TRBV10-2 and TRBJ1-1, with 7 bases fitting TRBD1. V lost 7 bases to trimming and J lost 2 bases; unmatched junction nucleotides: 10. CDR1 is WSHSY, CDR2 SAAADI, per germline. The CDR3 has 15 amino acids.

This clone was seen a handful of times. The chain employs TRBV19 and TRBJ1-1, with TRBD1 matching 7 bases. The CDR3 extends over 14 amino acids. Trimming at V came to 3 bases and at J to 0 bases, leaving 1 base not matched to a gene. Germline CDR1 and CDR2: LNHDA and SQIVND (reference sequence). The CDR3 region is CASSIQGVNTEAFF. CDR3 sequence (DNA): TGTGCCAGTAGTATCCAGGGGGTGAACACTGAAGCTTTCTTT.